The following is a T cell receptor (beta chain) sequence with its context. No cognate antigen has been identified for it. Within one base of it there is no much larger clone, and no base qualities were kept. Each collaborating institution followed its own protocols to collect whole blood in K2EDTA tubes. Collaborator samples were shipped for TCRbeta analysis as frozen whole blood, isolated PBMCs, or DNA extracted from either sample type. The data derive from a study of blood T cell repertoires in COVID-19 (dated by TCRdb to the early 2020s). A note on the overall study: Collaborator samples came from the United States, Italy and Spain and covered acute and convalescent phases of COVID-19. HLA class I and class II types, where available, came from metadata supplied by the sample provider rather than from assay-based typing. Subjects who had been exposed to COVID-19, were actively infected with it, or had recovered from it provided the deeply sampled blood TCRbeta repertoires that made up the dataset. Samples came from the ongoing ImmuneRACE study (first 160 participants) plus 1,254 subjects from 6 global collaborators. The material from the prospective study consisted of cDNA or gDNA derived from T cells, B-cell-depleted T cells, or PBMCs. The repertoires were made available in a free public database intended to serve as a resource for research on the immune response to SARS-CoV-2. The sample metadata nearly always contained a de-identified subject ID, COVID-19 status, age in years and sex. What the study reported, not specific to this receptor: The quantity of clinical and demographic metadata differed by source and by participant and was supplied without curation.

TCRbeta CDR3 regions were amplified from genomic DNA using the immunoSEQ Assay, a bias-controlled multiplex PCR. Concerning the study's data processing: Within the assay, amplification of reference gene primers was used to estimate how many nucleated cells each sample contained. Sequence reads were collapsed and filtered to measure the absolute abundance of every unique TCRbeta CDR3 rearrangement. Productive Simpson clonality was computed per sample as the square root of Simpson's diversity index over productive rearrangements. In TCRdb, the immuneACCESS table is reduced to in-frame sequences with V and J assigned. These tables do not hold every clone; where another copy was compared, an unresolved V gene accounts for under half, and the others remain unexplained. V and J calls and clone size are those listed in that table; D and trimming were worked out from the DNA. Counted in this sample were about 230,000 clones; around 84% of them appeared once. Clones ranked in the top ten supply roughly 20% of the sample.

Sequencing used peripheral blood. The receptor was derived from a woman aged 80 or over with active or convalescent COVID-19.

The sequenced DNA: TGTGCCAGCATCCTGGGAGGGGAGAGCAATCAGCCCCAGCATTTT. The encoded protein is CASILGGESNQPQHF. The rearranged segments are TRBV28 and TRBJ1-5; matching of 5 bases hints at TRBD1 as the D gene. V loses 7 bases of germline sequence and J loses 1 base, and the interval between the two ends is 14 bases. The CDR1 and CDR2 encoded by the germline V gene are MDHEN and SYDVKM. Its CDR3 holds 15 amino acids, cysteine through phenylalanine. Kept here is only the CDR3 DNA, which spans 45 bases and is read in frame from base 1.